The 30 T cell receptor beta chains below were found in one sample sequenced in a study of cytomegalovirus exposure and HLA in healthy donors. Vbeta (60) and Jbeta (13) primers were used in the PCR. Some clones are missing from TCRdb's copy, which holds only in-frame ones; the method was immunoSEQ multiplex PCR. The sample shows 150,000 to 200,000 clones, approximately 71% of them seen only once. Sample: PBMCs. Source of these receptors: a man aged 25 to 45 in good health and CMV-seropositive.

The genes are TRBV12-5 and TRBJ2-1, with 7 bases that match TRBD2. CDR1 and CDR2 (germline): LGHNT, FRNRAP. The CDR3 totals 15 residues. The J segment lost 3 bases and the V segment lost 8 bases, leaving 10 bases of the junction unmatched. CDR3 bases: TGTGCTAGTACTAGCGCCGGCTATTACTACAATGAGCAGTTCTTC. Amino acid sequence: CASTSAGYYYNEQFF. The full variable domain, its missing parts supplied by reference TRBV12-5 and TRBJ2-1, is DARVTQTPRHKVTEMGQEVTMRCQPILGHNTVFWYRQTMMQGLELLAYFRNRAPLDDSGMPKDRFSAEMPDATLATLKIQPSEPRDSAVYFCASTSAGYYYNEQFFGPGTRLTVL.

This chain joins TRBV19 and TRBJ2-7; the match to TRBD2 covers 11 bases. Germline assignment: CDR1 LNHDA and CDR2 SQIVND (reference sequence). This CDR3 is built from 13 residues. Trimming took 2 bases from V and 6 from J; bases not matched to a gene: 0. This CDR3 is CASSITSGSEQYF. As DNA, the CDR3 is TGTGCCAGTAGTATAACTAGCGGGAGCGAGCAGTACTTC.

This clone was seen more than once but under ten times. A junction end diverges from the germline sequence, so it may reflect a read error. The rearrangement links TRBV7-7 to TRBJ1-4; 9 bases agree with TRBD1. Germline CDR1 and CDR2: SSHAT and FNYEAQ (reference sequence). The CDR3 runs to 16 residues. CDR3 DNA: TGTGCTAGCAGCTTGGTACAGGGGGCTTATAGTGAAAAACTGTTTTTT. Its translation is CASSLVQGAYSEKLFF.

CDR3 residues: CASSSLLAGSRYEQFF. The CDR3 DNA reads as TGTGCCAGCAGCTCCTTACTAGCGGGAAGTCGGTATGAGCAGTTCTTC. The chain recombines TRBV11-3 with TRBJ2-1; 10 nucleotides line up with TRBD2. The CDR3 is 16 residues long. Germline loops: CDR1 SGHNT, CDR2 YENEEA. V was pared by 4 bases and J by 8 bases, with 11 bases of the junction left unmatched.

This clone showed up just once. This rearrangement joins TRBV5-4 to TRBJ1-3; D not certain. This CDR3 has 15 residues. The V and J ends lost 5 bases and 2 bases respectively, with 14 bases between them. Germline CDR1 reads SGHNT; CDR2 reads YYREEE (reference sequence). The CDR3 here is CASRRASGTGNTIYF. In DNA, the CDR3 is TGTGCCAGCAGACGCGCCTCGGGGACTGGAAACACCATATATTTT.

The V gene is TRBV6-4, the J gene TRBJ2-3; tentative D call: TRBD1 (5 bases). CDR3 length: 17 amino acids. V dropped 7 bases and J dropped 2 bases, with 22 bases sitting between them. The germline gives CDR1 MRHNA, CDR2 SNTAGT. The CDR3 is CASTSIQGQIDTDTQYF. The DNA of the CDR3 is TGTGCCAGCACCTCAATCCAAGGACAAATAGACACAGATACGCAGTATTTT.

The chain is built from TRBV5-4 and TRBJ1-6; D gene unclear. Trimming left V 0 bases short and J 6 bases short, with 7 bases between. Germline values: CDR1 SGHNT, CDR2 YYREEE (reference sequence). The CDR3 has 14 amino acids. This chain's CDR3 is CASSLDRSNSPLHF. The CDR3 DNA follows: TGTGCCAGCAGCTTGGACAGAAGTAATTCACCCCTCCACTTT.

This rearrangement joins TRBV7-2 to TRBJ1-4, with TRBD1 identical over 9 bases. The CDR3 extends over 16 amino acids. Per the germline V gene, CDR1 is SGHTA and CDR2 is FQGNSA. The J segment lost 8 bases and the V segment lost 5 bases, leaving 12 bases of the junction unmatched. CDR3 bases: TGTGCCAGCAGCCGGGGACAGGGAGTTTCCAGCGAAAAACTGTTTTTT. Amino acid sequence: CASSRGQGVSSEKLFF.

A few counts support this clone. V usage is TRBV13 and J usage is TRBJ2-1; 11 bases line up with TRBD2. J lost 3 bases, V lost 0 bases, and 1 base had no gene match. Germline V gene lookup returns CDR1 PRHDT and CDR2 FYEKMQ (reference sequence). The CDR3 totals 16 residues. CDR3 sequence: CASSLGLAGDYNEQFF. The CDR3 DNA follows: TGTGCCAGCAGCTTAGGACTAGCGGGGGACTACAATGAGCAGTTCTTC.

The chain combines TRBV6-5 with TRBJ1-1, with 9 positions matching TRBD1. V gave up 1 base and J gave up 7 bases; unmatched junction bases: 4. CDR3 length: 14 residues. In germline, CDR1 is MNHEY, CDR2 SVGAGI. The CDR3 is CASSYYTGGGEAFF. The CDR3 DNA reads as TGTGCCAGCAGTTACTACACAGGGGGCGGTGAAGCTTTCTTT.

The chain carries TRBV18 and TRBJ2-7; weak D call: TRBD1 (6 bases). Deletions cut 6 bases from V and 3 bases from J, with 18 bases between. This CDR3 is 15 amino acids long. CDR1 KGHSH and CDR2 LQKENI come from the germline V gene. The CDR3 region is CASSLQPGQIYEQYF. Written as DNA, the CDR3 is TGTGCCAGCTCGCTCCAACCCGGACAGATCTACGAGCAGTACTTC.

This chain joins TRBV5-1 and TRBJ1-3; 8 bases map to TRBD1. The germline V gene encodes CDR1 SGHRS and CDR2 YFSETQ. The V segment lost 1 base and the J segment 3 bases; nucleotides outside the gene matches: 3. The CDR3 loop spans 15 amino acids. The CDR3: CASSLQGADGNTIYF. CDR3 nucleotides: TGCGCCAGCAGCTTGCAGGGGGCGGATGGAAACACCATATATTTT.

The CDR3 is CAWSVPRGGATTGELFF. Here the CDR3 DNA reads TGTGCCTGGAGTGTCCCACGGGGGGGCGCTACAACCGGGGAGCTGTTTTTT. This sequence joins TRBV30 and TRBJ2-2, with 8 positions matching TRBD2. The V gene end was trimmed by 0 bases and the J gene end by 5 bases; junction bases not matched to a gene: 11. CDR3 size: 17 residues. Germline V gene lookup returns CDR1 GTSNPN and CDR2 SVGIG (reference sequence).

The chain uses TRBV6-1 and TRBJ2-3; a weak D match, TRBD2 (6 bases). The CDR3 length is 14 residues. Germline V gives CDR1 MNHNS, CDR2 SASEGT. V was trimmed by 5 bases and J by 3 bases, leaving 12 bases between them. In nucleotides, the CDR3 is TGTGCCAGCAGTAGAGGGACTGAAACAGATACGCAGTATTTT. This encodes CASSRGTETDTQYF.

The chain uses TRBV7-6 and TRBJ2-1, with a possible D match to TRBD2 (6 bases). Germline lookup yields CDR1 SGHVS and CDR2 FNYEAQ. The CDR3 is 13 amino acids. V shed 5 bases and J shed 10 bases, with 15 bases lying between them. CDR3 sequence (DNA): TGTGCCAGCAGCCGTGGAGGGCGAACCGAGCAGTTCTTC. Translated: CASSRGGRTEQFF.

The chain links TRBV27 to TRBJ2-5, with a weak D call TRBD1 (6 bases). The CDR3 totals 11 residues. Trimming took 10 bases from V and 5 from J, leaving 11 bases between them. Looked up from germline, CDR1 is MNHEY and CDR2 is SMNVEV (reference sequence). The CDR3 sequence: CATRQGETQYF. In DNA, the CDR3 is TGTGCCACCCGGCAGGGGGAGACCCAGTACTTC.

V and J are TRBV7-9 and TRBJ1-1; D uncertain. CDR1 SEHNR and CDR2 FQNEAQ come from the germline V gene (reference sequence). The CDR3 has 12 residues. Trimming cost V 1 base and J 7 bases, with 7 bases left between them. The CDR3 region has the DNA TGTGCCAGCAGCTTAGATGGCATTGAAGCTTTCTTT. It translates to CASSLDGIEAFF.

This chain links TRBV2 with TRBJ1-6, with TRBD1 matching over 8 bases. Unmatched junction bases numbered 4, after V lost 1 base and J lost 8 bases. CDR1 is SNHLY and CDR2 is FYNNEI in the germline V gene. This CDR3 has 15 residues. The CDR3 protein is CASSEGTGNHSPLHF. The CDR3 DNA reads TGTGCCAGCAGTGAAGGGACAGGGAATCATTCACCCCTCCACTTT. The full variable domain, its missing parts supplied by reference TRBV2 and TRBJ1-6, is EPEVTQTPSHQVTQMGQEVILRCVPISNHLYFYWYRQILGQKVEFLVSFYNNEISEKSEIFDDQFSVERPDGSNFTLKIRSTKLEDSAMYFCASSEGTGNHSPLHFGNGTRLTVT.

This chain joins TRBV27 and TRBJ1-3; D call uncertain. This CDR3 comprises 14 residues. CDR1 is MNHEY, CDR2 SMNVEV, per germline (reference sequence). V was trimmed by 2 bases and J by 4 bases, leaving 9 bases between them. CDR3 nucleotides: TGTGCCAGCAGTTTAATCAGTGTCGGAAACACCATATATTTT. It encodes CASSLISVGNTIYF.

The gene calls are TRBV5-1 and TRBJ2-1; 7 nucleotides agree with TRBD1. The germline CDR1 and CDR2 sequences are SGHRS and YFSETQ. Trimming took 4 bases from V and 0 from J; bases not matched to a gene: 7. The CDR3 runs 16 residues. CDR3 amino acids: CASSLDRLSSYNEQFF. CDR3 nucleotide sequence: TGCGCCAGCAGCCTGGACAGGCTAAGCTCCTACAATGAGCAGTTCTTC.

CDR3 sequence (DNA): TGTGCCAGCAGCTTCCGGCGACTAGCGAGGCCCGGCGAGACCCAGTACTTC. This sequence encodes CASSFRRLARPGETQYF. This chain joins TRBV21-1 and TRBJ2-5; the D call in the table, TRBD2, was not verified against the DNA. TRBV21-1 has pseudogene status. The CDR3 sequence is 17 residues long.

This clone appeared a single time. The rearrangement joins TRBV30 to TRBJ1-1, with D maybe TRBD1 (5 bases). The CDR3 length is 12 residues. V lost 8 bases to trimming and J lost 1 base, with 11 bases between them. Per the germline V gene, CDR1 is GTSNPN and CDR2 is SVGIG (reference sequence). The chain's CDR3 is CALSGGNTEAFF. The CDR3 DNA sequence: TGTGCCCTAAGCGGGGGGAACACTGAAGCTTTCTTT.

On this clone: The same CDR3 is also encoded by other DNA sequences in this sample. The CDR3 loop is CASSLGTGITYEQYF. CDR3 DNA sequence: TGTGCCAGCAGTTTAGGGACAGGGATCACCTACGAGCAGTACTTC. The chain joins TRBV27 to TRBJ2-7; 9 bases align to TRBD1. This CDR3 comprises 15 residues. Germline V lookup: CDR1 MNHEY, CDR2 SMNVEV (reference sequence). J lost 2 bases, V lost 2 bases, and 4 bases had no gene match.

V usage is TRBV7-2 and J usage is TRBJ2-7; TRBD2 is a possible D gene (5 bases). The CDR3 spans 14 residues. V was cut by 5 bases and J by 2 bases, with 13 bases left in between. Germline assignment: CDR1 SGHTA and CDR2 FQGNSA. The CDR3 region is CASSGGPVTYEQYF. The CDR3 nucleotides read TGTGCCAGCAGCGGAGGCCCGGTCACCTACGAGCAGTACTTC.

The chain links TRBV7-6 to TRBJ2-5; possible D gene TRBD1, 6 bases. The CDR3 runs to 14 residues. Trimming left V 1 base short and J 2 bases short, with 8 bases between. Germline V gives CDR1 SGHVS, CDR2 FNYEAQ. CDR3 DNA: TGTGCCAGCAGCTTAGGACAGGTTCAAGAGACCCAGTACTTC. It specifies CASSLGQVQETQYF.

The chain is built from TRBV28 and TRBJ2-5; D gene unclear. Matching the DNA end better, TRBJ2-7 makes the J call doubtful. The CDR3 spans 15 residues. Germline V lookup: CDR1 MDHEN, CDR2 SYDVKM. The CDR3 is CASSPRSKFSHEQYF. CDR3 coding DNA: TGTGCCAGCAGCCCTAGGTCGAAGTTCAGTCACGAGCAGTACTTC.

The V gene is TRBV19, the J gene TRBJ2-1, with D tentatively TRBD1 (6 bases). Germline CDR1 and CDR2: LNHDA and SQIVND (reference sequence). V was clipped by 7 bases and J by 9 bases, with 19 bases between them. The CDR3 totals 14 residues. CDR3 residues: CASKRGWNQGEQFF. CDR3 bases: TGTGCCAGTAAAAGGGGGTGGAATCAGGGTGAGCAGTTCTTC.

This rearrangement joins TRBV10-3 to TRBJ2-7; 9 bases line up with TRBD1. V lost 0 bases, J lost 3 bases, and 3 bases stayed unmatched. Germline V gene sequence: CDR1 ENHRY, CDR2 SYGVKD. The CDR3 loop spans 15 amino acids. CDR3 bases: TGTGCCATCAGTGAGTCGGACAGGGGAGGCTACGAGCAGTACTTC. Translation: CAISESDRGGYEQYF.

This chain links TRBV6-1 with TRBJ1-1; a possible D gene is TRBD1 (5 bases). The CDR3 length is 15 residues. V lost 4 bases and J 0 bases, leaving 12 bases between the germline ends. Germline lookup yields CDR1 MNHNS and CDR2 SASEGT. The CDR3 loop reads CASSVGGYLNTEAFF. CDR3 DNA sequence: TGTGCCAGCAGTGTTGGGGGGTATCTGAACACTGAAGCTTTCTTT.

The CDR3 here is CASTRTGDQPQHF. The DNA of the CDR3 is TGTGCCAGCACCAGGACAGGGGACCAGCCCCAGCATTTT. The chain uses TRBV2 and TRBJ1-5, with TRBD1 matching over 9 bases. The junction had 5 bases not matched to a gene; V was cut back by 7 bases and J by 7 bases. The germline gives CDR1 SNHLY, CDR2 FYNNEI. This CDR3 comprises 13 residues.